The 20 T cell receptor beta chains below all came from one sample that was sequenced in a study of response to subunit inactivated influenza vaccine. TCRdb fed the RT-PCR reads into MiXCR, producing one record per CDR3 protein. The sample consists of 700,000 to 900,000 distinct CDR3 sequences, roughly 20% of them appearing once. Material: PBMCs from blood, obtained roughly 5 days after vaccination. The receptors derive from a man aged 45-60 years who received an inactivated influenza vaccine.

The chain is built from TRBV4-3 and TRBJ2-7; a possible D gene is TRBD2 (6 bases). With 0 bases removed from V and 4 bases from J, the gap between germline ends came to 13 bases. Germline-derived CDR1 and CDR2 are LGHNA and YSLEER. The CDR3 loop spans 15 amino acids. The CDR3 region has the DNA TGCGCCAGCAGCCAAGATAGACTGGGAGGTTACGAGCAGTACTTC. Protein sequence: CASSQDRLGGYEQYF.

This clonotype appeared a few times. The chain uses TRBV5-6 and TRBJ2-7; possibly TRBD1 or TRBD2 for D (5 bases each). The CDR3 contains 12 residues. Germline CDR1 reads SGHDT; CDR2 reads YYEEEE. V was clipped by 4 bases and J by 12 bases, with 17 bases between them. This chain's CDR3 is CASSRSGSFRYF. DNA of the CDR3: TGTGCCAGCAGCCGATCAGGGAGCTTTCGGTACTTC.

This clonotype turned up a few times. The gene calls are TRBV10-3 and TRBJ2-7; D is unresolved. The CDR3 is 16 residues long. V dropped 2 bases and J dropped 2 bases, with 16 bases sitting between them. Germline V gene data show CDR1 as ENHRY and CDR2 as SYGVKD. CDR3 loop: CAISEKGTGVAYEQYF. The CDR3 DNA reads TGTGCCATCAGTGAGAAAGGAACTGGGGTGGCCTACGAGCAGTACTTC.

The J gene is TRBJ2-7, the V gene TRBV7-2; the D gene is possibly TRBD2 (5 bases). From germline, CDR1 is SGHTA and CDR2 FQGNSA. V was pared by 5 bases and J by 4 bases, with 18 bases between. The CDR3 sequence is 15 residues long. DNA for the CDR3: TGTGCCAGCAGCCGGGGTTGGTCCGCGGAGTACGAGCAGTACTTC. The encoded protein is CASSRGWSAEYEQYF.

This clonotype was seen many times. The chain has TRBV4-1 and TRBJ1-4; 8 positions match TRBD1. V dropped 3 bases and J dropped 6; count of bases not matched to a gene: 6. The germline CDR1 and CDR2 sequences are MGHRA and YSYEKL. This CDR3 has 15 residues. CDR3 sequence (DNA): TGCGCCAGCAGCCATTCCGGGACAGGCGATGAAAAACTGTTTTTT. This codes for CASSHSGTGDEKLFF.

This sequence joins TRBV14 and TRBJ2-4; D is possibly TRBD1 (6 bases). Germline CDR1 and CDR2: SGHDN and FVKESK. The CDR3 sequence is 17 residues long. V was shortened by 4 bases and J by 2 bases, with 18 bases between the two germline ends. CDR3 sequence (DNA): TGTGCCAGCAGCCGAGGGTTTGCCGGGACAACCAAAAACATTCAGTACTTC. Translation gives CASSRGFAGTTKNIQYF. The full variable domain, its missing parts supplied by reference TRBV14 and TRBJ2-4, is EAGVTQFPSHSVIEKGQTVTLRCDPISGHDNLYWYRRVMGKEIKFLLHFVKESKQDESGMPNNRFLAERTGGTYSTLKVQPAELEDSGVYFCASSRGFAGTTKNIQYFGAGTRLSVL.

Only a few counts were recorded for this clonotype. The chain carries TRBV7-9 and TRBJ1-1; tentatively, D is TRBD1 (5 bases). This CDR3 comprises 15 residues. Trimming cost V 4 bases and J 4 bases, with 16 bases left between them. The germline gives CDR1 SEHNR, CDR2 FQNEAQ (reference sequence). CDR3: CASSSWGGSGTEAFF. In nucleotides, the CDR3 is TGTGCCAGCAGCTCTTGGGGGGGGTCGGGCACTGAAGCTTTCTTT.

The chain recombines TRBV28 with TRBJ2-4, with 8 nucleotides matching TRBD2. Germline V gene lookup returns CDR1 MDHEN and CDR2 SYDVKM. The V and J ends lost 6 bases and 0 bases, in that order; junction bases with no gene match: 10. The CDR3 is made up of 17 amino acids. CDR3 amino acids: CASRFNSGILAKNIQYF. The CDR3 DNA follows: TGTGCCAGCAGGTTTAATAGCGGGATTCTAGCCAAAAACATTCAGTACTTC.

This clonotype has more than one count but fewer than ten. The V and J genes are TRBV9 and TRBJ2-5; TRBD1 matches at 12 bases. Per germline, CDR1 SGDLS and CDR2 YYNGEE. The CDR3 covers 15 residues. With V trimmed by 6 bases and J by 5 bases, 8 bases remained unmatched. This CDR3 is CASNTGTGGFETQYF. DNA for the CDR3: TGTGCCAGCAATACCGGGACAGGGGGCTTCGAGACCCAGTACTTC. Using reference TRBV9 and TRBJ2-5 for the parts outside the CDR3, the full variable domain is DSGVTQTPKHLITATGQRVTLRCSPRSGDLSVYWYQQSLDQGLQFLIQYYNGEERAKGNILERFSAQQFPDLHSELNLSSLELGDSALYFCASNTGTGGFETQYFGPGTRLLVL.

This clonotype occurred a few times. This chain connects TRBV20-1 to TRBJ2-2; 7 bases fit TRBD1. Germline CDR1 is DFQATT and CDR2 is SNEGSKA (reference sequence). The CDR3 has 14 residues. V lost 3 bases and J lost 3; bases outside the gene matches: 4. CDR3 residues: CSASKGGDTGELFF. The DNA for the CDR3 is TGCAGTGCTAGTAAAGGGGGCGACACCGGGGAGCTGTTTTTT.

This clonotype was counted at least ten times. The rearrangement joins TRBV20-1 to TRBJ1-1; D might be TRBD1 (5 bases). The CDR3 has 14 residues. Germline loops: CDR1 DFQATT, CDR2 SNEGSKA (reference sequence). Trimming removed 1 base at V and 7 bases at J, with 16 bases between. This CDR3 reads CSARGSTGRSEAFF. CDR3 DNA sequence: TGCAGTGCTAGAGGGTCTACGGGGCGGAGTGAAGCTTTCTTT.

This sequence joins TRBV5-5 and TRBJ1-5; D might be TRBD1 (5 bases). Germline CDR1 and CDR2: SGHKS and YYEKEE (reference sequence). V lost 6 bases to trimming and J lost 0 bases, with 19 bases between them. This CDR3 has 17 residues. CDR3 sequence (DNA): TGTGCCAGCAACCCAACCCCCCCGACAGATAGCAATCAGCCCCAGCATTTT. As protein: CASNPTPPTDSNQPQHF.

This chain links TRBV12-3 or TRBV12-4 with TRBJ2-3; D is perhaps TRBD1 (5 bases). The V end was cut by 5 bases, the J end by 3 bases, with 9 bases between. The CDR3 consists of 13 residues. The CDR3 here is CASSTTETDTQYF. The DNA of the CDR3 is TGTGCCAGCAGTACGACAGAGACAGATACGCAGTATTTT.

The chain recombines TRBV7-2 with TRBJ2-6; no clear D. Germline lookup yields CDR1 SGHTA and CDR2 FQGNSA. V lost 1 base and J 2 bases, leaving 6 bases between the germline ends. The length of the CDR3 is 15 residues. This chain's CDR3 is CASSLVAAGANVLTF. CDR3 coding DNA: TGTGCCAGCAGCTTAGTGGCAGCTGGGGCCAACGTCCTGACTTTC.

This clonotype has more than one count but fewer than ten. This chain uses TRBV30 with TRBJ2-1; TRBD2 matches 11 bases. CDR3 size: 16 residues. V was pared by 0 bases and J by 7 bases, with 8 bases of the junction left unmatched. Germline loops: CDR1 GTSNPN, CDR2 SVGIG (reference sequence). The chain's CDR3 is CAWSVPRLAGMNEQFF. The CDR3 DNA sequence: TGTGCCTGGAGTGTACCTCGACTAGCGGGAATGAATGAGCAGTTCTTC.

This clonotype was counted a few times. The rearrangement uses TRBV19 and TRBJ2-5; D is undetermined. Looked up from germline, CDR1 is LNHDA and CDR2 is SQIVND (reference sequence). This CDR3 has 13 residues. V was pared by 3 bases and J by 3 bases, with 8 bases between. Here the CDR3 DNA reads TGTGCCAGTAGTATTTCCGTAGAAGAGACCCAGTACTTC. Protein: CASSISVEETQYF.

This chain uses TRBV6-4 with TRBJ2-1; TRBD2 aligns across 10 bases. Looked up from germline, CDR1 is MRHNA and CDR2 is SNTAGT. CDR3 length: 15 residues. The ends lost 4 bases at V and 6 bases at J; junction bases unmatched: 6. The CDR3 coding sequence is TGTGCCAGCAGTGGAAGCGGGGGGGCTTTCAATGAGCAGTTCTTC. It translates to CASSGSGGAFNEQFF.

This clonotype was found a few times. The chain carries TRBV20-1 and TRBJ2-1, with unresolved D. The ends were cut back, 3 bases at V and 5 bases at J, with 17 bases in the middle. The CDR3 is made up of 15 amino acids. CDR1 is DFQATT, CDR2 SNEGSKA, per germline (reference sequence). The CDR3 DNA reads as TGCAGTGCTAGTCCCGACTTTGCCCCAAACAATGAGCAGTTCTTC. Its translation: CSASPDFAPNNEQFF.

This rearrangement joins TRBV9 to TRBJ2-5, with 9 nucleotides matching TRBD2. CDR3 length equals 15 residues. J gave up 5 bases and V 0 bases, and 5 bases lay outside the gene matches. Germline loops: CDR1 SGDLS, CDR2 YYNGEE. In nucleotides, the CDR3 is TGTGCCAGCAGCGTAGCTTTTGGACTAGCGGAGACCCAGTACTTC. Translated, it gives CASSVAFGLAETQYF.

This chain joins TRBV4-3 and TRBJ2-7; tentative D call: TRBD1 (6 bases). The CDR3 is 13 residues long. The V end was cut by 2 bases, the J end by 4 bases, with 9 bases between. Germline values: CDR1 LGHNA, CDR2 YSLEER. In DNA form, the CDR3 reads TGCGCCAGCAGCCAAAATCAGGGGTACGAGCAGTACTTC. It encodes CASSQNQGYEQYF.